The 11 T cell receptor beta chains presented below share a single source sample, sequenced in a study of T cells in localized non-small cell lung cancer. The method was immunoSEQ multiplex PCR; TCRdb's version includes in-frame clones alone and lacks a portion of them. The data show 48,000 or so clones, approximately 90% seen once. Sample: peripheral blood, taken before any cancer treatment. The source is a male donor older than 55 with stage III squamous cell lung carcinoma.

This clone was counted once. V is TRBV7-3 and J is TRBJ2-2; 7 bases fit TRBD2. Germline CDR1 is SGHTA and CDR2 is FQGTGA. The CDR3 runs to 17 residues. V shed 2 bases and J 1 base; nucleotides not matched to a gene: 7. The CDR3 DNA reads TGTGCCAGCAGCTTAGCTGGCGGGAGATTGAACACCGGGGAGCTGTTTTTT. Encoded protein: CASSLAGGRLNTGELFF.

The V call is TRBV19, the J call TRBJ1-1; tentative D call: TRBD1 (5 bases). The length of the CDR3 is 14 residues. V was trimmed by 2 bases and J by 2 bases, leaving 9 bases between them. Germline V gene lookup returns CDR1 LNHDA and CDR2 SQIVND (reference sequence). The CDR3 protein is CASSIQGSNTEAFF. CDR3 in DNA: TGTGCCAGTAGTATACAGGGAAGTAACACTGAAGCTTTCTTT.

This chain joins TRBV6-5 and TRBJ2-7, with D uncertain. The CDR3 has 15 residues. Germline lookup yields CDR1 MNHEY and CDR2 SVGAGI. V was cut by 0 bases and J by 0 bases, with 9 bases left in between. The chain's CDR3 is CASSYSNPDSYEQYF. The CDR3 coding sequence is TGTGCCAGCAGTTACTCGAATCCAGACTCCTACGAGCAGTACTTC.

The genes are TRBV5-4 and TRBJ2-7; a weak D match, TRBD1 (5 bases). Germline V lookup: CDR1 SGHNT, CDR2 YYREEE (reference sequence). The CDR3 has 16 residues. V was shortened by 0 bases and J by 0 bases, with 13 bases between the two germline ends. CDR3 in DNA: TGTGCCAGCAGCTTGGGTAAATACAGGAACTCCTACGAGCAGTACTTC. Its translation is CASSLGKYRNSYEQYF.

The V gene is TRBV4-2, the J gene TRBJ1-4; maybe TRBD1 (5 bases). Looked up from germline, CDR1 is LGHNA and CDR2 is YNFKEQ. V was cut by 5 bases and J by 8 bases, with 15 bases left in between. CDR3 size: 14 residues. This CDR3 reads CASSAKMGGEKLFF. The CDR3 coding sequence is TGTGCCAGCAGCGCCAAGATGGGGGGGGAAAAACTGTTTTTT.

The V and J genes are TRBV5-1 and TRBJ1-1; weak D call: TRBD1 (6 bases). V was shortened by 0 bases and J by 1 base, with 10 bases between the two germline ends. The length of the CDR3 is 15 residues. The germline V gene encodes CDR1 SGHRS and CDR2 YFSETQ. CDR3: CASSLVGTSNTEAFF. The CDR3 DNA is TGCGCCAGCAGCTTGGTCGGGACATCGAACACTGAAGCTTTCTTT.

The V call is TRBV2, the J call TRBJ1-1, with D possibly being TRBD1 (5 bases). This CDR3 has 14 amino acids. Germline V gene lookup returns CDR1 SNHLY and CDR2 FYNNEI. The ends were cut back, 0 bases at V and 3 bases at J, with 8 bases in the middle. CDR3: CASSEALGDTEAFF. The CDR3 DNA reads as TGTGCCAGCAGTGAAGCGTTGGGGGACACTGAAGCTTTCTTT.

The V and J genes are TRBV19 and TRBJ2-1, with TRBD1 identical over 7 bases. Germline CDR1 LNHDA, CDR2 SQIVND (reference sequence). The CDR3 loop spans 15 amino acids. Trimming at V came to 0 bases and at J to 3 bases, leaving 2 bases not matched to a gene. The CDR3 DNA reads as TGTGCCAGTAGTATAGAAGGGGGCGGCTACAATGAGCAGTTCTTC. Translation gives CASSIEGGGYNEQFF.

The CDR3 DNA sequence: TGCGCCAGCAGCCCGCTCGGACAGGCATTTGACGAAGCTTTCTTT. Residues: CASSPLGQAFDEAFF. V gene TRBV4-1 combines with J gene TRBJ1-1; 7 positions agree with TRBD1. Germline CDR1 and CDR2: MGHRA and YSYEKL. This CDR3 has 15 residues. The junction had 13 bases not matched to a gene; V was cut back by 4 bases and J by 8 bases.

The chain employs TRBV9 and TRBJ1-3; unclear D gene. V dropped 3 bases and J dropped 4 bases, with 14 bases sitting between them. Germline CDR1 reads SGDLS; CDR2 reads YYNGEE. The CDR3 consists of 15 residues. The CDR3 is CASSASWGGGNTIYF. CDR3 in DNA: TGTGCCAGCAGCGCCTCCTGGGGAGGCGGAAACACCATATATTTT.

The chain has TRBV29-1 and TRBJ1-3, with 7 bases fitting TRBD1. J was trimmed by 2 bases and V by 4 bases; bases with no gene match: 5. CDR1 and CDR2 from the germline V gene are SQVTM and ANQGSEA. The CDR3 is made up of 14 amino acids. As DNA, the CDR3 is TGCAGCGTTGCCCGGGACAGCGCTGGAAACACCATATATTTT. Translation gives CSVARDSAGNTIYF.